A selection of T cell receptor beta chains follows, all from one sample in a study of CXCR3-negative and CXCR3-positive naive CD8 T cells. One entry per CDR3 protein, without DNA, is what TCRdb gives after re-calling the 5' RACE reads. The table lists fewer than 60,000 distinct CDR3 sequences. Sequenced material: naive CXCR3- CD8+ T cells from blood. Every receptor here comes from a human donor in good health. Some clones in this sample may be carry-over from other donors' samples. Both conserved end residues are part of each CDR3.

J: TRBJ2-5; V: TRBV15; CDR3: CATSHGRQGTLGTQYF
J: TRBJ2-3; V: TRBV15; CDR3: CATSRYSGGSTDTQYF
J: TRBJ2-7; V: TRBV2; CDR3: CASSEANRAYEQYF
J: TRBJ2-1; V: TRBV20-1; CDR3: CSASAAGWSSYNEQFF
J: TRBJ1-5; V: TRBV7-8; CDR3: CASSSVMAPSRGGNQPQHF
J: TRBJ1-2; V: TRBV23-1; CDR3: CASSHQGQGQPIF
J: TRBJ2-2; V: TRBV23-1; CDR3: CATPTGVDTGELFF
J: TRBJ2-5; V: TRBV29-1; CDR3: CSAVMTGETQYF
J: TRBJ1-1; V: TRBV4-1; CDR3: CASSQGGTVEAFF
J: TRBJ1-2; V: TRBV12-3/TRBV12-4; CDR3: CASSFEGFSYGYTF
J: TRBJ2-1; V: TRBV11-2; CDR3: CASSLVGTSGGSSYNEQFF
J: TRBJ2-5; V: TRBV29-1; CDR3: CSVPREYQETQYF
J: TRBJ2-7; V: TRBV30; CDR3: CAWSVVPGGEQYF
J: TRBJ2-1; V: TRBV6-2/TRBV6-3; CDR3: CASTTRDDRFF
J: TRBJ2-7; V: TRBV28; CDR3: CAVTSRDSGESSYEQYF
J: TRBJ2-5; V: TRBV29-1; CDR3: CSVEMRVVETQYF
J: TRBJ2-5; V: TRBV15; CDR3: CATSRDQAVYF
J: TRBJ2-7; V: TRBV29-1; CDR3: CSVDNGDEQYF
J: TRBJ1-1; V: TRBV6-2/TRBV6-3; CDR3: CASRTGPNTEAFF
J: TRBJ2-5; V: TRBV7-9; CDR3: CASSPPWEETQYF
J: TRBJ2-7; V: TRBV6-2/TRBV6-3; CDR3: CASGILTGTYEQYF
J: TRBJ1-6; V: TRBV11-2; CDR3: CASSMTALNSPLHF
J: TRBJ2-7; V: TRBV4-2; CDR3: CASSQEGLPLSYEQYF
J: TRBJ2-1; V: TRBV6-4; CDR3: CASSDRDNNEQFF
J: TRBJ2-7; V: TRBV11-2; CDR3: CASSSGLAGVLVDEQYF
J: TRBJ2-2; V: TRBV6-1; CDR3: CASMLGSGELFF
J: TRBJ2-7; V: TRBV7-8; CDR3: CASSLVRDRAYEQYF
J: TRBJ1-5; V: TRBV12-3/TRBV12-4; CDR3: CASSHDRDRDQPQHF
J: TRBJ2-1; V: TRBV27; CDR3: CASSLIPPRYNEQFF
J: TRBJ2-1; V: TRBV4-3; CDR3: CASSQDIAGSSYNEQFF
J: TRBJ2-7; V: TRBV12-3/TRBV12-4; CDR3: CASSREPGQVDEQYF
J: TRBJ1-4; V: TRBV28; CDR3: CASSLLGSGEKLFF
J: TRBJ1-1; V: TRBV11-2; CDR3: CASSRQGADTEAFF
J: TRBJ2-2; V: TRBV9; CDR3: CASSLRPGGPNTGELFF
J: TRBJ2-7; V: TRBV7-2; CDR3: CASSLWQGSYEQYF
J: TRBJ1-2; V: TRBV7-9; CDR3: CASSPGQGGYTF